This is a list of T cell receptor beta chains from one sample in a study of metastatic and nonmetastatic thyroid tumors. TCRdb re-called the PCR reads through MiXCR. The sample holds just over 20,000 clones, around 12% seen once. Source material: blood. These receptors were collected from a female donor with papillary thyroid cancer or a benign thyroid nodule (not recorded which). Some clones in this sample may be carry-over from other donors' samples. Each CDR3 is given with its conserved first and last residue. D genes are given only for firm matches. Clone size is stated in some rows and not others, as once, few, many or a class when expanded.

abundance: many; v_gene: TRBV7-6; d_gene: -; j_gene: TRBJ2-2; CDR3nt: TGTGCCAGCAGCTCCTCCTATGGGGCGCGGATCGGGGAGCTGTTTTTT; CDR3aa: CASSSSYGARIGELFF
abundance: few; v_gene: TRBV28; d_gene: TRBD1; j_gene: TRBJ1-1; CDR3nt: TGTGCCAGCAGTGTCGGGACAGGTGACACTGAAGCTTTCTTT; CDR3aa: CASSVGTGDTEAFF
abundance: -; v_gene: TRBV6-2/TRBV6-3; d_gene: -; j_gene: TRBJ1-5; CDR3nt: TGTGCCAGCAGCCCCGGTGGCCAGCTCAATCAGCCCCAGCATTTT; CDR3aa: CASSPGGQLNQPQHF
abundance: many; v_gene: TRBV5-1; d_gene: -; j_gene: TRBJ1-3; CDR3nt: TGCGCCAGCAGCCCCTCCTCTGGAAACACCATATATTTT; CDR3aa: CASSPSSGNTIYF
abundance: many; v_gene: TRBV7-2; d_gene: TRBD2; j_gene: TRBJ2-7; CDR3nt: TGTGCCAGCAGCTTCGGGACTAGCAGCTACGAGCAGTACTTC; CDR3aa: CASSFGTSSYEQYF
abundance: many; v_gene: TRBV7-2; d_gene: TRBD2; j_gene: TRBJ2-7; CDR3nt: TGTGCCAGCAGCTTAGCTACTAGCGGGGGTTCTTATCGGCAGTACTTC; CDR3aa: CASSLATSGGSYRQYF
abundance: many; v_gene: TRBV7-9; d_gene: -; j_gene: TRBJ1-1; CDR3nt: TGTGCCAGCAGCCCGCGGGACGCCCGGAACACTGAAGCTTTCTTT; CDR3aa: CASSPRDARNTEAFF
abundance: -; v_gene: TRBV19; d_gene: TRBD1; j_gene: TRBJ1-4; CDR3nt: TGTGCCAGTAGTGTAGGGACAGGTCCGAACGAAAAACTGTTTTTT; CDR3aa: CASSVGTGPNEKLFF
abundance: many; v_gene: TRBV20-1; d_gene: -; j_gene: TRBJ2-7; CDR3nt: TGCAGTGCTAGGACCCCGACTAGTCTGCAGCAGTACTTC; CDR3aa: CSARTPTSLQQYF
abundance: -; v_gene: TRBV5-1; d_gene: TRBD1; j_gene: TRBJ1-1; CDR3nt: TGCGCCAGCAGGTATACAGGGGCGGGAGGGGGCACTGAATCTTTCTTT; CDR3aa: CASRYTGAGGGTESFF
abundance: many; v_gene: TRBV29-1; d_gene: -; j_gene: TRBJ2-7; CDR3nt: TGCAGCGCCGGACAGTCAATCTACGAGCAGTACTTC; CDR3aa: CSAGQSIYEQYF
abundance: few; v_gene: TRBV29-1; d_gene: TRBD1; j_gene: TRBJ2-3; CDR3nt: TGCAGCGTTTCCCGTGACAGGGCCGTAGATACACAGTATTTT; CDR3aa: CSVSRDRAVDTQYF
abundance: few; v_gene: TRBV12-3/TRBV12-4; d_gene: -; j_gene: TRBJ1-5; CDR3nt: TGTGCCAGCAGTCCCCCTTATCAGCACCAGAATTTT; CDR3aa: CASSPPYQHQNF
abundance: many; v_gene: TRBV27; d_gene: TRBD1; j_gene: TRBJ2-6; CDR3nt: TGTGCCAGCAGTTTACGGGCCGGGACAGTTTTCTCTGGGGCCAACGTCCTGACTTTC; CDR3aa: CASSLRAGTVFSGANVLTF
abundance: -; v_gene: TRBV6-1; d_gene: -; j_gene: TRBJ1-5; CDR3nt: TGTGCCAGCACGGACAGAGTCCATCAGCCCCAGCATTTT; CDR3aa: CASTDRVHQPQHF
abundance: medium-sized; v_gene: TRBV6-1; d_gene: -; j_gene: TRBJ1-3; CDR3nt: TGTGCCAGCAGTCTTCACAGGGAAGCGGGAAACACCATATATTTT; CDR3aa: CASSLHREAGNTIYF
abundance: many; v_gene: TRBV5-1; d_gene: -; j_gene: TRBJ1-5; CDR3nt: TGCGCCAGCAGCCCAGGGGATAGCAATCAGCCCCAGCATTTT; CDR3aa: CASSPGDSNQPQHF
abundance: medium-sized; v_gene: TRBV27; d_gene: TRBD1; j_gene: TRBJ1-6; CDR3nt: TGTGCCAGCAGTTTACGACAGGGGGCCGGTGGGAATTCACCCCTCCACTTT; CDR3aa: CASSLRQGAGGNSPLHF
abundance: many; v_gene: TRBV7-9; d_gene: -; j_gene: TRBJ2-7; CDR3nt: TGTGCCAGCAGCTCGACGGCAGGTCGCGAGCAGTACTTC; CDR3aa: CASSSTAGREQYF
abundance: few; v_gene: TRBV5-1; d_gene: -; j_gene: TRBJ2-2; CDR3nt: TGCGCCAGCAGCGGAGGTGGAGTTGGGTACGGGGAGCTGTTTTTT; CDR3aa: CASSGGGVGYGELFF